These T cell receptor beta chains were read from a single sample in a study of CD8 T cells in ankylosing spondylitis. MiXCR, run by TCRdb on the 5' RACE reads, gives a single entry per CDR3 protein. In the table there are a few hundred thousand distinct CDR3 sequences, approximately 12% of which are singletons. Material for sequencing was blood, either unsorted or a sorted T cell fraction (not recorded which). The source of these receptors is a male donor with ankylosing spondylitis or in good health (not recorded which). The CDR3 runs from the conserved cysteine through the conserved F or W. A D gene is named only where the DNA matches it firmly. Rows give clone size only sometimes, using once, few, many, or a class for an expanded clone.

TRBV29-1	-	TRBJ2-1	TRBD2	CSVKREGLWEQFF	TGCAGCGTCAAGCGGGAGGGCCTTTGGGAGCAGTTCTTC
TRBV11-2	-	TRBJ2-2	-	CASSLAGQLTGELFF	TGTGCCAGCAGCTTAGCCGGACAGCTCACCGGGGAGCTGTTTTTT
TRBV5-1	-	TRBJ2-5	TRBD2	CASRAIRVAGEKAQYF	TGCGCCAGCAGGGCTATAAGGGTAGCGGGAGAGAAAGCCCAGTACTTC
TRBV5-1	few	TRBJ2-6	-	CASSLSLGISGANVLTF	TGCGCCAGCAGCTTGTCTCTGGGAATCTCTGGGGCCAACGTCCTGACTTTC
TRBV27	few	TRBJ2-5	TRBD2	CASSSGGVWETQYF	TGTGCCAGCAGTTCCGGGGGGGTGTGGGAGACCCAGTACTTC
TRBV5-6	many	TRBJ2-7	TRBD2	CASTKRWLAGYEQYF	TGTGCCAGCACCAAAAGATGGCTAGCGGGATACGAGCAGTACTTC
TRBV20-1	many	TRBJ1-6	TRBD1	CSAQGQRESLHF	TGCAGTGCCCAGGGACAGCGGGAGTCCCTCCACTTT
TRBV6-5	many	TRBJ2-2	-	CASSYSGLRPTGELFF	TGTGCCAGCAGTTACTCGGGACTCCGTCCGACCGGGGAGCTGTTTTTT
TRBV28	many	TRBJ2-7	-	CASSSMSYEQYF	TGTGCCAGCAGTTCCATGAGCTACGAGCAGTACTTC
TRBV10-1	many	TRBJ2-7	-	CASSDRSYEQYF	TGCGCCAGCAGTGACAGGTCCTACGAGCAGTACTTC
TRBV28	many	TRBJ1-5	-	CASSANQGSNQPQHF	TGTGCCAGCAGTGCCAACCAGGGGAGCAATCAGCCCCAGCATTTT
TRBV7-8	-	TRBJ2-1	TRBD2	CASSLSGGTTAYNEQFF	TGTGCCAGCAGCTTAAGTGGGGGGACTACAGCCTACAATGAGCAGTTCTTC
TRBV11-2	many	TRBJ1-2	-	CASSLGWGAGYTF	TGTGCCAGCAGCTTAGGGTGGGGCGCGGGCTACACCTTC
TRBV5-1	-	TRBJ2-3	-	CASSLEMGRTDTQYF	TGCGCCAGCAGCTTGGAGATGGGACGCACAGATACGCAGTATTTT
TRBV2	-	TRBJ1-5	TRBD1	CASGDRGEGNQPQHF	TGTGCCAGCGGAGACAGGGGAGAAGGCAATCAGCCCCAGCATTTT
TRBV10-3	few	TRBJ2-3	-	CAISESPGETDTQYF	TGTGCCATCAGTGAGTCGCCGGGTGAGACAGATACGCAGTATTTT
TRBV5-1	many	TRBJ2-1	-	CASSLARGSWQFF	TGCGCCAGCAGCTTGGCTCGGGGATCGTGGCAGTTCTTC
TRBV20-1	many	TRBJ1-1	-	CSALGEDSRVTEAFF	TGCAGTGCTCTAGGGGAGGACAGCCGCGTGACTGAAGCTTTCTTT
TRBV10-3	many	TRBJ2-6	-	CAISEWDKKLAGANVLTF	TGTGCCATCAGTGAGTGGGACAAGAAGTTGGCTGGGGCCAACGTCCTGACTTTC
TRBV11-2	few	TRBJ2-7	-	CASSPWTNPEQYF	TGTGCCAGCAGCCCATGGACAAATCCAGAGCAGTACTTC
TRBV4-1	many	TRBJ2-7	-	CASSQVVEQGTYDEQYF	TGCGCCAGCAGCCAAGTAGTCGAGCAGGGAACCTACGACGAGCAGTACTTC
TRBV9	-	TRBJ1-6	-	CASSVEDRVQDSPLHF	TGTGCCAGCAGCGTAGAGGATCGGGTTCAGGATTCACCCCTCCACTTT
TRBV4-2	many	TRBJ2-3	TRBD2	CASSTVGQRTSGRAQDTQYF	TGTGCCAGCAGCACCGTCGGGCAGAGGACTAGCGGGAGGGCACAAGATACGCAGTATTTT
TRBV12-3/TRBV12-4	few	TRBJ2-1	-	CASSLTQGLIYEQFF	TGTGCCAGCAGTTTAACCCAGGGACTTATATATGAGCAGTTCTTC
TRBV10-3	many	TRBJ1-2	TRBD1	CAISRQGDGYTF	TGTGCCATCAGCCGACAGGGGGACGGCTACACCTTC
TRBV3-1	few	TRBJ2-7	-	CASSQDRHSGVYF	TGTGCCAGCAGCCAAGATCGACACTCTGGAGTGTACTTC
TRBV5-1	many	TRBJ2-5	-	CASSSLVEYQETQYF	TGCGCCAGCAGCTCCCTGGTAGAGTACCAAGAGACCCAGTACTTC
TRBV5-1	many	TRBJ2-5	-	CASSLGLAPQETQYF	TGCGCCAGCAGCTTGGGCCTAGCGCCTCAAGAGACCCAGTACTTC
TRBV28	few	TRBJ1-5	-	CASLGGYANQPQHF	TGTGCCAGCCTGGGGGGGTATGCCAATCAGCCCCAGCATTTT
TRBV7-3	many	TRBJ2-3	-	CASSRSVTGTDTQYF	TGTGCCAGCAGCCGCAGCGTTACGGGTACAGATACGCAGTATTTT
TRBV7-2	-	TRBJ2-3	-	CASSSRVDTQYF	TGTGCCAGCAGCTCCCGGGTAGATACGCAGTATTTT
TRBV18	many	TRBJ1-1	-	CASSPRGTRDTEAFF	TGTGCCAGCTCACCCCGGGGTACGAGGGACACTGAAGCTTTCTTT
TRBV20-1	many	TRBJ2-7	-	CSASPLVFSEQYF	TGCAGTGCTTCGCCACTAGTATTCTCCGAGCAGTACTTC